This T cell receptor beta chain emerged from a study of T cell responses to AZD1222 COVID-19 vaccine (dated by TCRdb to the early 2020s). With regard to the full study: TCR sequencing was performed for roughly 250 trial participants, of whom 207 were given two doses of AZD1222 and around 25 were given two doses of MenACWY control vaccine. Trial participants were enrolled by age into 18-55, 56-69 and 70-plus year subgroups, with around 150, 28 and 57 TCR-sequenced participants respectively. The paper's findings and limits, for the study overall: The 56-69-year group was small, and its depth increase did not reach significance, likely because of low power. Because no day 14 peak-response samples were available, the repertoires could be characterized only after the peak T cell response. Conclusions about previously exposed vaccinees are limited, since just 5 or 6 AZD1222 recipients were seropositive for SARS-CoV-2 at baseline. Most participants were white British and females outnumbered males, and the authors suggested that clonal diversity may have been underestimated. CD4 TCRs associated with the vaccine covered the entire spike protein, and the dominant responses were in regions 160-218 and 743-854. Epitopes outside the regions mutated in the B.1.351 and B.1.1.7 variants were reportedly recognized by nearly half of the unique spike-specific TCRs. After two AZD1222 doses, spike-specific TCR breadth and depth were significantly higher than at day 0 and than in MenACWY recipients.

Reading from cysteine to phenylalanine, the CDR3 counts 16 amino acids. Left in the record is the CDR3 DNA by itself, 48 bases read in frame from the first base. Between the V and J ends, shortened by 4 bases and 3 bases respectively, the junction contains 19 bases. The germline V gene (reference sequence) gives CDR1 as SEHNR and CDR2 as FQNEAQ. Regarding this clone: What antigen it recognizes has not been identified. The record has no base qualities; no much larger clone is one base away.

The CDR3 regions of human TCRbeta chains were analyzed by immunosequencing. As for the original processing: Repertoire TCRs were matched against a reference library of SARS-CoV-2-specific TCRs generated with the MIRA antigen-specificity platform. Breadth was defined as the fraction of unique TCRs that were SARS-CoV-2-associated. Depth was defined as the fraction of total T cells that were SARS-CoV-2-associated. Using the MIRA data, every spike-specific TCR was mapped to the spike region that the TCR reacted to and assigned to either a CD4 or a CD8 class. Log10-transformed breadth and depth values were compared by one-way ANOVA with Sidak's multiple comparisons tests. The table was pulled from immuneACCESS by TCRdb, which kept in-frame rearrangements only. Such tables lose some clones; where checked, under half of the loss comes from unresolved V genes, and the rest has no known cause. V, J and clone size reflect that table, while D and trimming were determined from the DNA. The sample has more than 95,000 clones on record, 86% of them singletons. Clones ranked in the top ten supply less than 4% of the sample.

In the paper's terms, the time point label means: about 28 days (+/-7) after the second vaccine dose. Reading the label with the study, this specimen's treatment or condition is: meningococcal conjugate vaccine given as trial control. Vaccinee samples were obtained from the UK trials COV001 and COV002, which included a single-blind randomized controlled phase 2/3 trial of AZD1222 (ChAdOx1 nCoV-19) in healthy adults. For TCRbeta chain sequencing, PBMC samples were collected from trial participants at day 0 and at day 28 after the second dose. The chain links TRBV7-9 with TRBJ2-7; a weak D assignment points to TRBD2 (6 bases agree). Sequenced here: peripheral blood, sampled 28 days after the second dose of the MenACWY control vaccine. The origin of this receptor is an adult who received the MenACWY meningococcal vaccine as a control. Here the CDR3 is given as CASSSTTGERGYEQYF. The nucleotides are TGTGCCAGCAGCTCGACTACGGGGGAGAGGGGCTACGAGCAGTACTTC.